The rows below give T cell receptor beta chains drawn from one sample of a study of blood T cells in healthy people across ages. Each CDR3 protein is one row after TCRdb ran MiXCR on the 5' RACE reads. The table lists around 1,000,000 distinct CDR3 sequences, about 23% of them singletons, with around 0.75% in the top ten. The sample was also reused in another study, on T cells of mothers and their children.

Sequenced sample: blood. The receptors here all came from a girl aged 2-10 years in good health. CDR3s include the opening cysteine and the closing phenylalanine or tryptophan. Fields, in order: clone size, V gene, D gene, J gene, CDR3 protein, CDR3 DNA. A D gene is named only where the DNA matches it firmly. Only some rows state a clone size, as once, few, many or a class for expanded clones.

-	TRBV29-1	-	TRBJ1-2	CSGILTDGYTF	TGCAGCGGGATTCTAACGGATGGCTACACCTTC
-	TRBV6-5	-	TRBJ2-5	CATSQLALGTQYF	TGTGCCACTTCCCAGTTAGCGTTAGGGACCCAGTACTTC
-	TRBV7-2	-	TRBJ2-1	CTSSLFRGEQFF	TGTACCAGCAGCTTATTTCGAGGGGAGCAGTTCTTC
few	TRBV5-1	-	TRBJ2-1	CASSLDRGGPNEQFF	TGCGCCAGCAGCTTGGACAGGGGGGGACCCAATGAGCAGTTCTTC
-	TRBV6-5	TRBD1	TRBJ1-1	CASSYGDRLAAEAFF	TGTGCCAGCAGTTATGGGGACAGGTTGGCAGCTGAAGCTTTCTTT
few	TRBV12-3/TRBV12-4	-	TRBJ2-7	CASSFNLNEQYF	TGTGCCAGCAGTTTTAACCTAAACGAGCAGTACTTC
-	TRBV9	-	TRBJ2-7	CASSVAPKTHEQYF	TGTGCCAGCAGCGTAGCTCCCAAAACCCACGAGCAGTACTTC
few	TRBV6-2/TRBV6-3	-	TRBJ1-1	CASSYSTYGQNTEAFF	TGTGCCAGCAGTTACTCGACGTACGGACAGAACACTGAAGCTTTCTTT
-	TRBV7-9	TRBD2	TRBJ2-1	CASSPSGARVNEQFF	TGTGCCAGCAGCCCCAGCGGGGCCAGAGTCAATGAGCAGTTCTTC
-	TRBV10-3	-	TRBJ2-6	CAVMSKGAGANVLTF	TGTGCCGTCATGTCAAAAGGGGCTGGGGCCAACGTCCTGACTTTC
-	TRBV29-1	-	TRBJ1-2	CSVGTSGRRDYTF	TGCAGCGTCGGTACTTCGGGACGCCGTGACTACACCTTC
-	TRBV29-1	TRBD1	TRBJ2-7	CSVCAQGQLYEQYF	TGCAGCGTTTGCGCCCAGGGACAGCTATACGAGCAGTACTTC
few	TRBV29-1	-	TRBJ2-2	CSVRTRFTGELFF	TGCAGCGTTAGAACGAGGTTCACCGGGGAGCTGTTTTTT
-	TRBV6-5	-	TRBJ2-7	CASSLDRGLREQYF	TGTGCCAGCAGCTTGGACCGAGGTCTACGAGAGCAGTACTTC
-	TRBV12-3/TRBV12-4	TRBD1	TRBJ1-4	CASSMDRAWATNEKLFF	TGTGCCAGCAGCATGGACAGGGCGTGGGCAACTAATGAAAAACTGTTTTTT
-	TRBV10-1	-	TRBJ2-2	CASSDLGELFF	TGCGCCAGCAGTGATCTCGGGGAGCTGTTTTTT
-	TRBV7-6	-	TRBJ2-3	CASSLRRGRLDTQYF	TGTGCCAGCAGCTTAAGGAGGGGGCGATTGGATACGCAGTATTTT
few	TRBV5-1	-	TRBJ2-5	CASSLRAGEQETQYF	TGCGCCAGCAGCTTGAGGGCAGGGGAGCAAGAGACCCAGTACTTC
-	TRBV4-1	TRBD2	TRBJ2-5	CASSQDPASGRDGETQYF	TGCGCCAGCAGCCAAGATCCGGCTAGCGGGAGGGATGGAGAGACCCAGTACTTC
few	TRBV12-3/TRBV12-4	TRBD1	TRBJ2-5	CASSPLGRTGETQYF	TGTGCCAGCAGCCCCCTTGGGCGGACAGGGGAGACCCAGTACTTC
few	TRBV25-1	-	TRBJ2-7	CASSEYGPGGVYEQYF	TGTGCCAGCAGTGAATATGGTCCGGGCGGCGTCTACGAGCAGTACTTC
-	TRBV2	-	TRBJ2-1	CASSGGGRGRMDEQFF	TGTGCCAGCAGCGGGGGTGGGCGGGGGCGAATGGATGAGCAGTTCTTC
-	TRBV6-5	-	TRBJ1-1	CASSSDRFVNTEAFF	TGTGCCAGCAGTTCGGACAGATTTGTTAACACTGAAGCTTTCTTT
few	TRBV6-5	-	TRBJ1-1	CASTWGSEAFF	TGTGCCAGCACCTGGGGGAGTGAAGCTTTCTTT
few	TRBV7-2	-	TRBJ1-1	CASSLIGGGPSTEAFF	TGTGCCAGCAGCTTAATCGGTGGGGGGCCGAGCACTGAAGCTTTCTTT
-	TRBV5-1	TRBD1	TRBJ2-7	CASSLEQGINEQYF	TGCGCCAGCAGCTTGGAACAGGGGATCAACGAGCAGTACTTC
-	TRBV6-1	-	TRBJ2-7	CASRLIPGLASTKDEQYF	TGTGCCAGCAGGCTAATACCGGGACTCGCGAGCACAAAGGACGAGCAGTACTTC
few	TRBV6-5	-	TRBJ2-1	CASSPNRDEQFF	TGTGCCAGCAGTCCAAACAGGGACGAGCAGTTCTTC
-	TRBV13	-	TRBJ2-2	CASSWGRRRGELFF	TGTGCCAGCAGCTGGGGGAGAAGGCGAGGGGAGCTGTTTTTT
few	TRBV18	TRBD2	TRBJ2-1	CASSLSGIGTGEQFF	TGTGCCAGCTCACTAAGCGGGATAGGGACGGGTGAGCAGTTCTTC
few	TRBV6-5	TRBD2	TRBJ2-7	CASRSGGHHEQYF	TGTGCCAGCAGGAGCGGGGGGCACCACGAGCAGTACTTC
-	TRBV6-5	-	TRBJ2-5	CASSYSVSAQETQYF	TGTGCCAGCAGTTACTCGGTTAGCGCTCAAGAGACCCAGTACTTC
few	TRBV29-1	TRBD1	TRBJ1-5	CSAGQGGNQPQHF	TGCAGCGCTGGACAGGGAGGCAATCAGCCCCAGCATTTT
-	TRBV7-6	TRBD2	TRBJ2-3	CASSWGEKAGDSTDTQYF	TGTGCCAGCAGCTGGGGGGAGAAAGCGGGAGACAGCACAGATACGCAGTATTTT
-	TRBV7-7	-	TRBJ2-1	CASSPDRSNEQFF	TGTGCTAGCAGCCCGGACCGGAGCAATGAGCAGTTCTTC
-	TRBV29-1	-	TRBJ2-2	CSGGDFSTGELFF	TGCAGCGGCGGGGACTTCTCCACCGGGGAGCTGTTTTTT
-	TRBV5-1	-	TRBJ2-3	CASRGGRTQYF	TGCGCCAGCAGGGGCGGTCGGACGCAGTATTTT
-	TRBV11-2	-	TRBJ2-1	CASSLRQTYNEQFF	TGTGCCAGCAGCTTAAGGCAGACCTACAATGAGCAGTTCTTC
-	TRBV12-3/TRBV12-4	-	TRBJ1-5	CASSWRYNNQPQHF	TGTGCCAGCAGTTGGCGGTACAACAATCAGCCCCAGCATTTT
few	TRBV29-1	-	TRBJ2-1	CSVEKNGAYNEQFF	TGCAGCGTTGAGAAGAACGGAGCCTACAATGAGCAGTTCTTC
many	TRBV3-1	TRBD2	TRBJ2-2	CASSSSGGNTGELFF	TGTGCCAGCAGCTCTAGCGGGGGGAACACCGGGGAGCTGTTTTTT
few	TRBV7-2	-	TRBJ2-2	CASSLGGENTGELFF	TGTGCCAGCAGCTTAGGCGGGGAGAACACCGGGGAGCTGTTTTTT
-	TRBV3-1	TRBD2	TRBJ2-5	CASSQDGSGGVGETQYF	TGTGCCAGCAGCCAAGATGGCTCGGGGGGAGTTGGAGAGACCCAGTACTTC
few	TRBV18	-	TRBJ1-2	CASLREAVDGYTF	TGTGCCAGTCTCAGGGAAGCCGTGGATGGCTACACCTTC
-	TRBV4-1	TRBD2	TRBJ2-5	CASSQDWGRGGLAGEEETQYF	TGCGCCAGCAGCCAAGATTGGGGGAGGGGCGGGCTAGCGGGAGAAGAAGAGACCCAGTACTTC
-	TRBV5-1	-	TRBJ2-4	CASSPTGEAKNIQYF	TGCGCCAGCAGCCCAACCGGGGAGGCCAAAAACATTCAGTACTTC